This T cell receptor beta chain was recorded in a study of T cell responses to AZD1222 COVID-19 vaccine. Notes on this clone: Its antigen is as yet unknown.

CDR1 is LGHNA, CDR2 YNFKEQ, per germline. CDR3 length: 15 residues. J was trimmed by 4 bases and V by 0 bases; bases with no gene match: 3. Here immunoSEQ multiplex PCR was the method, and the copy in TCRdb shows in-frame clones only, minus some. The sample lists under 25,000 clones; roughly 80% were seen once. General study results and limits: Dominant CD4 TCR responses targeted spike regions 160-218 and 743-854.

This clonotype was sampled from an adult who received the AZD1222 COVID-19 vaccine. This chain joins TRBV4-2 and TRBJ2-3, with 8 positions matching TRBD2. The sample in question was peripheral blood, obtained 28 days after the second AZD1222 dose. The CDR3 here is CASSQEAGAADTQYF. The CDR3 DNA sequence: TGTGCCAGCAGCCAAGAAGCGGGAGCGGCAGATACGCAGTATTTT.